A few counts support the clone carrying this T cell receptor beta chain. No antigen is known for it. This sample is drawn from a study of T cell repertoires in cytomegalovirus infection. Study overall: Epitope selection comprised recently identified HLA-C-restricted CMV epitopes and well-studied HLA-B-restricted CMV epitopes. A matching HLA type, together with CMV infection, was signaled by public TCR beta signatures.

Germline V gene data show CDR1 as SGHTA and CDR2 as FQGNSA. Trimming cost V 4 bases and J 3 bases; bases outside gene matches: 7. The CDR3 is made up of 15 amino acids. TCRdb re-analysed the reads in MiXCR, keeping a single row per CDR3 protein. This table has fewer than 650,000 distinct CDR3 sequences, around 40% appearing once. The sample was cultured PBMCs, taken from culture after CMV antigen stimulation. The chain has TRBV7-2 and TRBJ2-3; TRBD2 agrees at 7 bases. The sequence came from a human donor in good health (CMV status not recorded). Some clones in this sample may be carry-over from other donors' samples. The CDR3 nucleotides are TGTGCCAGCAGCTCCGCGGGACTACGAACAGATACGCAGTATTTT. This gives the protein CASSSAGLRTDTQYF. The full variable domain, completed using reference TRBV7-2 and TRBJ2-3, is GAGVSQSPSNKVTEKGKDVELRCDPISGHTALYWYRQSLGQGLEFLIYFQGNSAPDKSGLPSDRFSAERTGGSVSTLTIQRTQQEDSAVYLCASSSAGLRTDTQYFGPGTRLTVL.